This T cell receptor beta chain was sequenced in a study of shared clonotypes between healthy human individuals. In regard to this clone: Its antigen is not known.

The germline V and J ends were trimmed by 5 bases and 3 bases, with 8 bases remaining between them. Germline CDR1 and CDR2: SNHLY and FYNNEI. The CDR3 runs 13 residues. Study-wide results and caveats: At large depth, rarefaction still showed sorted-subset sequencing to be incomplete.

Data came from immunoSEQ multiplex PCR; TCRdb stores just in-frame clones and leaves some out. Found here are 2.3 million or so clones, approximately 93% of them singletons; the top ten hold 0.3% to 0.4%. The chain recombines TRBV2 with TRBJ1-5, with unresolved D. Material for sequencing was naive CD4+ T cells from PBMCs. Indicated subset: CD45RA+ positively selected. The TCR was taken from a man aged 18 to 30 in good health. Some clones in this sample may be carry-over from other donors' samples. CDR3: CASSNRFNQPQHF. CDR3 nucleotides: TGTGCCAGCAGTAACAGATTCAATCAGCCCCAGCATTTT. Based on the CDR3 plus reference TRBV2 and TRBJ1-5, the full variable domain is EPEVTQTPSHQVTQMGQEVILRCVPISNHLYFYWYRQILGQKVEFLVSFYNNEISEKSEIFDDQFSVERPDGSNFTLKIRSTKLEDSAMYFCASSNRFNQPQHFGDGTRLSIL.